Listed here are 29 T cell receptor beta chains from one sample, sequenced in a study of blood T cell repertoires in COVID-19. Sequencing used immunoSEQ multiplex PCR; TCRdb keeps in-frame clones, though not all of them. The table shows about 160,000 clones, with around four fifths occurring only once. Sequenced: PBMCs or T cells enriched from blood (not recorded which). Receptor source: a woman aged 45-60 years who had recovered from COVID-19.

J is TRBJ1-1 and V is TRBV19, with unresolved D. This CDR3 spans 13 amino acids. The V gene lost 3 bases and the J gene lost 2 bases, with 7 bases spanning the gap. Per germline, CDR1 LNHDA and CDR2 SQIVND (reference sequence). The CDR3 reads CASSITENTEAFF. The CDR3 DNA sequence: TGTGCCAGTAGTATTACTGAAAACACTGAAGCTTTCTTT. Full variable domain (remainder filled in from reference TRBV19 and TRBJ1-1): DGGITQSPKYLFRKEGQNVTLSCEQNLNHDAMYWYRQDPGQGLRLIYYSQIVNDFQKGDIAEGYSVSREKKESFPLTVTSAQKNPTAFYLCASSITENTEAFFGQGTRLTVV.

The V call is TRBV6-2 or TRBV6-3, the J call TRBJ1-2; 9 positions match TRBD1. CDR1 and CDR2 (germline): MNHEY, SVGEGT. The ends lost 4 bases at V and 6 bases at J; junction bases unmatched: 6. The CDR3 consists of 14 residues. This CDR3 is CASSWDREHHGYTF. For the CDR3, the DNA is TGTGCCAGCAGTTGGGACAGGGAGCATCATGGCTACACCTTC.

The genes are TRBV7-8 and TRBJ1-5; 7 bases align to TRBD1. The germline V gene encodes CDR1 SGHVS and CDR2 FQNEAQ. After removal of 5 bases from V and 2 bases from J, the junction contained 12 bases not matched to a gene. This CDR3 is built from 17 residues. CDR3: CASSVRDSPRGNQPQHF. CDR3 bases: TGTGCCAGCAGCGTAAGGGACAGCCCGAGGGGCAATCAGCCCCAGCATTTT.

The rearrangement links TRBV6-5 to TRBJ2-7; D perhaps matches TRBD2 (7 bases). The CDR3 is 13 residues long. CDR1 and CDR2 from the germline V gene are MNHEY and SVGAGI. With 2 bases removed from V and 6 bases from J, the gap between germline ends came to 11 bases. The CDR3 loop reads CASSYRGGGEQYF. CDR3 nucleotide sequence: TGTGCCAGCAGTTACAGGGGAGGGGGCGAGCAGTACTTC.

The J gene is TRBJ1-1, the V gene TRBV7-9; D is perhaps TRBD1 (5 bases). CDR1 is SEHNR, CDR2 FQNEAQ, per germline (reference sequence). V lost 5 bases and J lost 9, with 19 bases in between. CDR3 length: 14 amino acids. The CDR3 here is CASSPGPVPLKAFF. In nucleotides, the CDR3 is TGTGCCAGCAGCCCAGGGCCCGTCCCTTTAAAAGCTTTCTTT.

This clone was detected a few times. The chain combines TRBV5-6 with TRBJ2-7, with D perhaps matching TRBD1 (5 bases). V was shortened by 2 bases and J by 1 base, with 10 bases between the two germline ends. The CDR3 length is 14 residues. Germline V gene data show CDR1 as SGHDT and CDR2 as YYEEEE. CDR3 residues: CASSLTGFSYEQYF. As DNA, the CDR3 is TGTGCCAGCAGCTTAACAGGTTTTTCCTACGAGCAGTACTTC.

V and J are TRBV5-5 and TRBJ2-7; 8 bases agree with TRBD1. Looked up from germline, CDR1 is SGHKS and CDR2 is YYEKEE (reference sequence). The V segment lost 1 base and the J segment 3 bases; nucleotides outside the gene matches: 0. The length of the CDR3 is 13 residues. The CDR3 loop reads CASSLTGGYEQYF. DNA for the CDR3: TGTGCCAGCAGCTTGACAGGGGGCTACGAGCAGTACTTC.

The J gene is TRBJ1-2, the V gene TRBV19; D not certain. This CDR3 contains 15 residues. CDR1 and CDR2 from the germline V gene are LNHDA and SQIVND (reference sequence). The V end lost 3 bases, the J end lost 4 bases, and 15 bases lay between the germline ends. CDR3 loop: CASSMSQRLSYGYTF. In nucleotides, the CDR3 is TGTGCCAGTAGTATGTCACAGAGATTATCCTATGGCTACACCTTC.

The chain couples TRBV9 to TRBJ1-2, with D perhaps matching TRBD1 (6 bases). Germline CDR1 reads SGDLS; CDR2 reads YYNGEE. This CDR3 has 11 residues. The V and J ends lost 4 bases and 8 bases respectively, with 9 bases between them. CDR3 protein: CASSSQGGYTF. DNA of the CDR3: TGTGCCAGCAGCTCACAGGGAGGCTACACCTTC.

A single count supports this clone. The chain links TRBV10-3 to TRBJ2-7; 7 nucleotides match TRBD1. The junction had 10 bases not matched to a gene; V was cut back by 5 bases and J by 9 bases. The germline CDR1 and CDR2 sequences are ENHRY and SYGVKD. CDR3 length: 13 residues. This chain's CDR3 is CAISPDSQGRQYF. CDR3 in DNA: TGTGCCATCAGTCCGGATTCACAGGGGAGGCAGTACTTC.

This chain links TRBV5-4 with TRBJ2-1, with 12 bases aligning to TRBD2. CDR1 SGHNT and CDR2 YYREEE come from the germline V gene (reference sequence). The CDR3 is made up of 15 amino acids. V lost 5 bases, J lost 4 bases, and 4 bases stayed unmatched. DNA for the CDR3: TGTGCCAGCAGTTCTGGACTAGCGGGGTACAATGAGCAGTTCTTC. It specifies CASSSGLAGYNEQFF.

This chain links TRBV12-3 or TRBV12-4 with TRBJ2-7; no firm D call. V shed 2 bases and J shed 3 bases, with 8 bases lying between them. The CDR3 totals 13 residues. The CDR3 region has the DNA TGTGCCAGCAGTTTATCCACTATCTACGAGCAGTACTTC. Amino acid sequence: CASSLSTIYEQYF.

V gene TRBV3-1 (or the pseudogene TRBV3-2) combines with J gene TRBJ1-2, with TRBD1 matching over 7 bases. The germline V gene encodes CDR1 LGHDT and CDR2 YNNKEL (reference sequence). V lost 4 bases and J lost 10; bases outside the gene matches: 6. This CDR3 comprises 12 residues. This CDR3 is CASSRRGAVYTF. CDR3 sequence (DNA): TGTGCCAGCAGCCGCAGGGGGGCTGTCTACACCTTC.

The chain recombines TRBV10-3 with TRBJ2-2; perhaps TRBD1 as D (6 bases). The CDR3 runs to 16 residues. V lost 6 bases, J lost 5 bases, and 19 bases lay in between. Germline V gene data show CDR1 as ENHRY and CDR2 as SYGVKD. The CDR3 protein is CAISWVTGTQTGELFF. CDR3 nucleotide sequence: TGTGCCATCAGCTGGGTCACCGGGACACAGACCGGGGAGCTGTTTTTT.

V and J are TRBV18 and TRBJ1-4, with D perhaps matching TRBD1 (5 bases). The germline V and J ends were trimmed by 1 base and 8 bases, with 11 bases remaining between them. There are 14 residues in the CDR3. CDR1 and CDR2 (germline): KGHSH, LQKENI. Written as DNA, the CDR3 is TGTGCCAGCTCACCACAGCAGGGTGCCGAAAAACTGTTTTTT. Translated: CASSPQQGAEKLFF.

This chain uses TRBV6-5 with TRBJ2-7; perhaps TRBD2 as D (6 bases). Trimming removed 2 bases from V and 3 bases from J, with 17 bases in between. This CDR3 comprises 16 residues. CDR1 is MNHEY and CDR2 is SVGAGI in the germline V gene. CDR3 in amino acids: CASSYTHTSIGYEQYF. The CDR3 region has the DNA TGTGCCAGCAGTTACACCCATACTAGCATTGGCTACGAGCAGTACTTC.

The J gene is TRBJ2-7, the V gene TRBV28; no clear D gene. V was shortened by 7 bases and J by 3 bases, with 10 bases between the two germline ends. Germline lookup yields CDR1 MDHEN and CDR2 SYDVKM. This CDR3 is built from 12 residues. The CDR3 DNA sequence: TGTGCCAGCACCGAAGACTTCTACGAGCAGTACTTC. Amino acid sequence: CASTEDFYEQYF.

The chain couples TRBV7-9 to TRBJ2-1; TRBD1 aligns across 9 bases. The CDR3 totals 15 residues. Germline V lookup: CDR1 SEHNR, CDR2 FQNEAQ (reference sequence). V shed 5 bases, J shed 3 bases, and the junction held 5 bases outside the gene matches. The CDR3 nucleotides read TGTGCCAGCAGCCCCCGGACAGGGGTCTACAATGAGCAGTTCTTC. Translation gives CASSPRTGVYNEQFF.

J is TRBJ1-3 and V is TRBV28; D call uncertain. V was trimmed by 8 bases and J by 4 bases, leaving 18 bases between them. Germline CDR1 and CDR2: MDHEN and SYDVKM. CDR3 length: 15 amino acids. This CDR3 reads CASGSPRDPGNTIYF. Here the CDR3 DNA reads TGTGCCAGCGGTAGCCCTCGAGACCCGGGAAACACCATATATTTT.

The gene calls are TRBV5-1 and TRBJ2-7; maybe TRBD1 (9 bases). In germline, CDR1 is SGHRS, CDR2 YFSETQ. V was shortened by 4 bases and J by 6 bases, with 20 bases between the two germline ends. The CDR3 contains 15 residues. The CDR3 loop reads CASSPGGTGYVEQYF. The CDR3 DNA follows: TGCGCCAGCAGCCCGGGGGGGACAGGGTACGTCGAGCAGTACTTC.

V is TRBV7-2 and J is TRBJ2-7; TRBD2 matches 11 bases. Germline V CDR1 and CDR2: SGHTA, FQGNSA. V dropped 5 bases and J dropped 0; count of bases not matched to a gene: 15. The CDR3 extends over 19 amino acids. The CDR3 reads CASSPSGLAAPWGSYEQYF. The CDR3 DNA is TGTGCCAGCAGCCCTTCGGGACTAGCGGCGCCCTGGGGCTCCTACGAGCAGTACTTC.

The genes are TRBV18 and TRBJ1-2; maybe TRBD1 (6 bases). The CDR3 length is 15 residues. The germline V gene has CDR1 KGHSH and CDR2 LQKENI. Trimming cost V 4 bases and J 2 bases, with 14 bases left between them. CDR3 loop: CASSLSGDLNYGYTF. DNA for the CDR3: TGTGCCAGCTCACTCTCAGGGGACCTAAACTATGGCTACACCTTC.

The gene calls are TRBV27 and TRBJ1-6; TRBD1 is a possible D gene (5 bases). Per germline, CDR1 MNHEY and CDR2 SMNVEV (reference sequence). The CDR3 sequence is 16 residues long. V was trimmed by 5 bases and J by 4 bases, leaving 15 bases between them. In DNA, the CDR3 is TGTGCCAGCAGTCTCGACCGGGGGGGTTATAATTCACCCCTCCACTTT. The encoded protein is CASSLDRGGYNSPLHF.

The CDR3 DNA follows: TGTGCCAGCAGGCAATCAGGGGGCAGCAACGAGCAGTACTTC. It translates to CASRQSGGSNEQYF. J is TRBJ2-7 and V is TRBV27; 8 nucleotides align to TRBD1. CDR1 and CDR2 from the germline V gene are MNHEY and SMNVEV (reference sequence). The CDR3 length is 14 residues. Germline trimming cut 6 bases from V and 5 bases from J; bases unmatched to any gene: 9.

This chain uses TRBV11-2 with TRBJ1-5; D might be TRBD1 (6 bases). The CDR3 covers 13 residues. Germline V CDR1 and CDR2: SGHAT, FQNNGV. V was pared by 4 bases and J by 4 bases, with 8 bases between. The chain's CDR3 is CASSSTGNQPQHF. In DNA form, the CDR3 reads TGTGCCAGCAGCTCCACAGGGAATCAGCCCCAGCATTTT.

The chain combines TRBV5-6 with TRBJ1-2, with D possibly matching TRBD1 (6 bases). This CDR3 spans 15 amino acids. Germline CDR1 reads SGHDT; CDR2 reads YYEEEE. Between the trimmed V and J ends, which lost 2 bases and 8 bases, there was a span of 19 bases. CDR3: CASSFQQGTLSGYTF. CDR3 nucleotides: TGTGCCAGCAGCTTCCAACAGGGTACGTTGAGCGGCTACACCTTC.

The chain carries TRBV7-9 and TRBJ2-1; the D is unclear. The V end was cut by 2 bases, the J end by 8 bases, with 7 bases between. CDR3 length: 12 residues. Germline-derived CDR1 and CDR2 are SEHNR and FQNEAQ (reference sequence). The CDR3 loop reads CASSLLEDEQFF. CDR3 bases: TGTGCCAGCAGCTTACTAGAGGATGAGCAGTTCTTC.

This clone was detected only once. The chain recombines TRBV7-2 with TRBJ2-1; 10 positions agree with TRBD2. Unmatched junction bases numbered 2, after V lost 5 bases and J lost 1 base. Per the germline V gene, CDR1 is SGHTA and CDR2 is FQGNSA. The CDR3 totals 15 residues. The CDR3 here is CASSQLAGSYNEQFF. CDR3 DNA sequence: TGTGCCAGCAGCCAACTAGCGGGGTCCTACAATGAGCAGTTCTTC.

The genes are TRBV19 and TRBJ2-5; a possible D gene is TRBD2 (5 bases). The CDR3 has 14 residues. V was shortened by 10 bases and J by 5 bases, with 20 bases between the two germline ends. Germline values: CDR1 LNHDA, CDR2 SQIVND (reference sequence). Written as DNA, the CDR3 is TGTGCCACTAAGAGGGTCTTTTCGGGGGAGACCCAGTACTTC. Protein sequence: CATKRVFSGETQYF.